This T cell receptor beta chain is from a study of beta chain features in type 1 diabetes. On the study more broadly: There were around 100,000,000 sorted cells examined across all samples. Study-level results: When Type 1 diabetes patients were examined, their TCRB CDR3s proved moderately but significantly shorter in all four CD4+ subsets. Shorter templates may be favored by PCR, equally so in patients and controls.

This clone was counted between two and nine times. The antigen remains unidentified. Reverse transcription of all isolated RNA meant that expressed TCRB transcripts were sequenced. Generated by immunoSEQ multiplex PCR, the TCRdb table keeps only in-frame clones and is missing some. The table lists under 350,000 clones, roughly an eighth of them singletons, with 0.015% to 0.02% in the top ten. Trimming removed 3 bases from V and 0 bases from J; junction bases left unmatched: 4. This CDR3 has 15 residues. Germline CDR1 is KGHSH and CDR2 is LQKENI. Material: naive CD4+ T cells from blood. The sequence derives from a man aged 25-45 years with type 1 diabetes. This chain uses TRBV18 with TRBJ2-7, with TRBD1 matching over 8 bases. CDR3 in DNA: TGTGCCAGCTCACCTAGACAGGGGAGCTCCTACGAGCAGTACTTC. Translating it yields CASSPRQGSSYEQYF.